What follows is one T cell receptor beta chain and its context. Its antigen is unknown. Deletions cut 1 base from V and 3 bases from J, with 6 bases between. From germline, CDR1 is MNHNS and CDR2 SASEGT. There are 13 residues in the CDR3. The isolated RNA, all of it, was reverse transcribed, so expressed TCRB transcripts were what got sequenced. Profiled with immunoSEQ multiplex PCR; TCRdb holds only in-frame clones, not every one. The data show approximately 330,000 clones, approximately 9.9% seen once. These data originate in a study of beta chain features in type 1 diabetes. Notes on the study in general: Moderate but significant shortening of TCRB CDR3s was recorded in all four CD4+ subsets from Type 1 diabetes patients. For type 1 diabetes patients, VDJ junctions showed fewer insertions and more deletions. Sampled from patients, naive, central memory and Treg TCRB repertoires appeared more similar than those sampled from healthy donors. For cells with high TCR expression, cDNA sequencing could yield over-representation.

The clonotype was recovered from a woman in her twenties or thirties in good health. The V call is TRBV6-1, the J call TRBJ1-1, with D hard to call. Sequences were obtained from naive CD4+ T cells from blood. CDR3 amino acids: CASSEDLDTEAFF. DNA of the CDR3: TGTGCCAGCAGTGAAGACTTGGACACTGAAGCTTTCTTT.